Listed below are T cell receptor beta chains from one sample, sequenced in a study of T cell responses to AZD1222 COVID-19 vaccine. Clones were read by immunoSEQ multiplex PCR, and TCRdb kept only the in-frame ones, dropping some. The sample lists just under 150,000 clones; approximately 85% were seen once. Material: peripheral blood, obtained 28 days after the second dose of the MenACWY control vaccine. The origin of the receptors is an adult who received the MenACWY meningococcal vaccine as a control. Each CDR3 is given with its conserved first and last residue. D genes are given only for firm matches. Part of the rows lack a size; the others show once, few, many or a class for expanded clones.

size	V	J	D	length	CDR3	DNA
NA	TRBV19	TRBJ1-5	TRBD1	16	CASKIIPGGGNQPQHF	TGTGCCAGTAAAATCATTCCAGGGGGCGGCAATCAGCCCCAGCATTTT
NA	TRBV27	TRBJ1-2	NA	14	CASSLTVPNYGYTF	TGTGCCAGCAGTTTAACCGTTCCGAACTATGGCTACACCTTC
NA	TRBV9	TRBJ2-2	TRBD2	17	CASSVAGGTSQTGELFF	TGTGCCAGCAGCGTAGCGGGGGGGACTAGCCAAACCGGGGAGCTGTTTTTT
once	TRBV7-9	TRBJ2-5	TRBD2	17	CASSQGTSGRARETQYF	TGTGCCAGCAGTCAAGGGACTAGCGGGAGGGCCCGGGAGACCCAGTACTTC
NA	TRBV5-6	TRBJ1-1	NA	16	CASSFLSGHKNTEAFF	TGTGCCAGCAGCTTTCTTTCGGGACATAAGAACACTGAAGCTTTCTTT
NA	TRBV19	TRBJ1-5	NA	12	CASSPFNQPQHF	TGTGCCAGTAGTCCTTTCAATCAGCCCCAGCATTTT
few	TRBV11-3	TRBJ2-2	NA	15	CASSLVGGDTGELFF	TGTGCCAGCAGCTTAGTAGGAGGGGATACCGGGGAGCTGTTTTTT
NA	TRBV5-1	TRBJ2-3	NA	12	CASSFTGDTQYF	TGCGCCAGCAGCTTTACGGGAGATACGCAGTATTTT
NA	TRBV7-9	TRBJ1-1	NA	13	CASSATPNTEAFF	TGTGCCAGCAGCGCCACCCCGAACACTGAAGCTTTCTTT
NA	TRBV24-1	TRBJ2-2	NA	14	CATSEGRRTGELFF	TGTGCCACCAGTGAGGGGCGGCGGACCGGGGAGCTGTTTTTT
NA	TRBV3-1/TRBV3-2	TRBJ1-1	NA	14	CASSQGLGGTEAFF	TGTGCCAGCAGCCAAGGGTTAGGGGGCACTGAAGCTTTCTTT
NA	TRBV4-2	TRBJ1-2	NA	14	CASSQAGQVYGYTF	TGTGCCAGCAGCCAAGCCGGGCAGGTCTATGGCTACACCTTC
NA	TRBV6-2/TRBV6-3	TRBJ1-5	NA	16	CASSYSTARGNQPQHF	TGTGCCAGCAGTTACTCGACAGCGAGGGGCAATCAGCCCCAGCATTTT
NA	TRBV19	TRBJ2-3	NA	13	CASSGTLADTQYF	TGTGCCAGTAGTGGCACTTTGGCAGATACGCAGTATTTT
NA	TRBV5-1	TRBJ2-3	NA	12	CASSLAKDTQYF	TGCGCCAGCAGCTTGGCGAAAGATACGCAGTATTTT
NA	TRBV6-5	TRBJ1-5	NA	13	CASSTDSNQPQHF	TGTGCCAGCAGTACAGATAGCAATCAGCCCCAGCATTTT
once	TRBV7-9	TRBJ2-5	NA	15	CASSLGRLYQETQYF	TGTGCCAGCAGCTTAGGTCGGCTCTACCAAGAGACCCAGTACTTC
NA	TRBV19	TRBJ2-3	NA	15	CASSIVPANTDTQYF	TGTGCCAGTAGTATAGTACCAGCAAACACAGATACGCAGTATTTT
NA	TRBV5-6	TRBJ1-1	TRBD1	13	CASSLTGGLGAFF	TGTGCCAGCAGCTTGACAGGGGGCCTTGGAGCTTTCTTT
NA	TRBV27	TRBJ2-5	TRBD2	16	CASSFAGLAGQETQYF	TGTGCCAGCAGTTTCGCTGGGCTAGCGGGACAAGAGACCCAGTACTTC
NA	TRBV2	TRBJ1-1	TRBD1	15	CASSADRQLNTEAFF	TGTGCCAGCAGTGCGGACAGGCAACTGAACACTGAAGCTTTCTTT
NA	TRBV6-5	TRBJ1-1	NA	15	CASSYREMRGTEAFF	TGTGCCAGCAGTTACCGCGAAATGAGGGGGACTGAAGCTTTCTTT
NA	TRBV5-1	TRBJ1-4	NA	13	CASSPGTLGVLFF	TGCGCCAGCAGCCCCGGGACTCTCGGGGTACTGTTTTTT
NA	TRBV11-2	TRBJ2-3	TRBD1	15	CASSLGQGAGDTQYF	TGTGCCAGCAGCCTAGGACAGGGGGCTGGAGATACGCAGTATTTT
NA	TRBV27	TRBJ2-3	TRBD2	15	CASSRLAGDSNTQYF	TGTGCCAGCAGCCGACTAGCGGGAGATTCGAATACGCAGTATTTT